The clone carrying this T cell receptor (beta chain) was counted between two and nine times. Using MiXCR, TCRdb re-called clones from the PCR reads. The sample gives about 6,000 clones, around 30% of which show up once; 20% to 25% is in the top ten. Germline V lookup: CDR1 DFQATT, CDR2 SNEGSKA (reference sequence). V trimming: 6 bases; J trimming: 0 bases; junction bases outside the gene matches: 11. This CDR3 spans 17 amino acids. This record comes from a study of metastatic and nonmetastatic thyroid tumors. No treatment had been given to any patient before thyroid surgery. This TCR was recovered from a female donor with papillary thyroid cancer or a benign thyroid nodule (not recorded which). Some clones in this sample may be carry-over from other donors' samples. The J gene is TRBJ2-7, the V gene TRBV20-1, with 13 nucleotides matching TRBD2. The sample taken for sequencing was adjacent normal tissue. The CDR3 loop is CSAPPGTSGASSYEQYF. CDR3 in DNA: TGCAGTGCCCCACCTGGGACTAGCGGGGCAAGCTCCTACGAGCAGTACTTC.